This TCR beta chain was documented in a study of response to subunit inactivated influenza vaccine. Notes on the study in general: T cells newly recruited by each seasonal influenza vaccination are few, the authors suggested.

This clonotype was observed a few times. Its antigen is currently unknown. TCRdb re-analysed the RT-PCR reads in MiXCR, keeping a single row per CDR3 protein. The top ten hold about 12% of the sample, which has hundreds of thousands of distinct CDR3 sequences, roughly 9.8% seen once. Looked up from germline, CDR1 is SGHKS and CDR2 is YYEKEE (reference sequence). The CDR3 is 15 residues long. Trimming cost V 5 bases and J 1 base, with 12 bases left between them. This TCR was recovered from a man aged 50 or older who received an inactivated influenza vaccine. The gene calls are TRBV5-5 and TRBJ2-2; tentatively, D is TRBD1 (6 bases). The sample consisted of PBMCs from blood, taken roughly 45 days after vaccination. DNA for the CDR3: TGTGCCAGCAGGCCCGTCAGGGGGAACACCGGGGAGCTGTTTTTT. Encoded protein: CASRPVRGNTGELFF.